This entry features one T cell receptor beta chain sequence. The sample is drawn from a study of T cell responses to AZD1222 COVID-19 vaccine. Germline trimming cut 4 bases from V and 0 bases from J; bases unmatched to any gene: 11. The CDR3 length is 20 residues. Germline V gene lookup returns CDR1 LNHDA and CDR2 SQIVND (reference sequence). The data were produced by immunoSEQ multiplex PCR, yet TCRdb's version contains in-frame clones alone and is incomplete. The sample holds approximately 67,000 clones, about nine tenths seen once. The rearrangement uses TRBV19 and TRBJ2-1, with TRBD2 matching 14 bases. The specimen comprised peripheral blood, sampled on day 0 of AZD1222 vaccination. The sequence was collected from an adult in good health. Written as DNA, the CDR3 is TGTGCCAGTAGTAGGGCGACTAGCGGGGGGGTAGACTTCTCCTACAATGAGCAGTTCTTC. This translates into CASSRATSGGVDFSYNEQFF.